These T cell receptor beta chains were read from a single sample in a study of blood T cell repertoires in COVID-19. Using immunoSEQ multiplex PCR, the repertoire was profiled, and TCRdb retains in-frame clones only, with some absent. Of around 200,000 clones in the sample, just over 85% were seen once. Sequencing was done on a sample of peripheral blood. The receptors here all came from a man aged 45 to 65 with acute or convalescent COVID-19. The CDR3 runs from the conserved cysteine through the conserved F or W. D genes are given only for firm matches. Rows give clone size only sometimes, using once, few, many, or a class for an expanded clone.

V gene	D gene	J gene	clone size	CDR3 protein	CDR3 DNA
TRBV10-3	TRBD1	TRBJ1-5	-	CAISDTTGGGNQPQHF	TGTGCCATCAGTGACACGACAGGGGGCGGCAATCAGCCCCAGCATTTT
TRBV3-1/TRBV3-2	-	TRBJ1-3	few	CASSQGVSGNTIYF	TGTGCCAGCAGCCAGGGAGTATCTGGAAACACCATATATTTT
TRBV4-1	TRBD2	TRBJ2-1	-	CASSPVGGGGPYNEQFF	TGCGCCAGCAGCCCGGTGGGCGGGGGGGGTCCCTACAATGAGCAGTTCTTC
TRBV15	-	TRBJ1-1	-	CATSRGGTNTEAFF	TGTGCCACCAGCAGAGGGGGGACTAACACTGAAGCTTTCTTT
TRBV3-1/TRBV3-2	-	TRBJ1-5	-	CASSPSGERGPQHF	TGTGCCAGCAGCCCTTCCGGGGAACGGGGGCCCCAGCATTTT
TRBV5-3	TRBD2	TRBJ2-2	-	CARSLLAGGPTGELFF	TGTGCCAGAAGCCTGCTAGCGGGGGGGCCCACCGGGGAGCTGTTTTTT
TRBV7-9	-	TRBJ1-1	-	CASSLGAGTEAFF	TGTGCCAGCAGCTTAGGTGCCGGCACTGAAGCTTTCTTT
TRBV3-1/TRBV3-2	TRBD1	TRBJ2-2	-	CASSHNDRGHTGELFF	TGTGCCAGCAGCCACAACGACAGGGGGCACACCGGGGAGCTGTTTTTT
TRBV5-1	TRBD2	TRBJ2-1	-	CASSFSGGASEQFF	TGCGCCAGCAGCTTTAGCGGGGGGGCGTCTGAGCAGTTCTTC
TRBV19	-	TRBJ2-1	-	CASSSTGYAYNEQFF	TGTGCCAGTAGCTCCACAGGGTATGCCTACAATGAGCAGTTCTTC
TRBV6-5	-	TRBJ1-5	few	CASSYGTGMPQHF	TGTGCCAGCAGTTACGGCACAGGGATGCCCCAGCATTTT
TRBV6-5	-	TRBJ1-2	-	CASSPYSTGNYGYTF	TGTGCCAGCAGTCCATACTCCACAGGGAACTATGGCTACACCTTC
TRBV5-5	-	TRBJ1-4	-	CASSPFPNTDLNEKLFF	TGTGCCAGCAGCCCCTTCCCAAACACAGACCTTAATGAAAAACTGTTTTTT
TRBV7-2	TRBD1	TRBJ1-1	-	CASSPGQHTEAFF	TGTGCCAGCAGCCCGGGACAGCACACTGAAGCTTTCTTT
TRBV15	-	TRBJ1-3	few	CATSRPPRGNTIYF	TGTGCCACCAGCAGACCTCCGCGGGGAAACACCATATATTTT
TRBV4-1	-	TRBJ2-7	-	CASSQGIRSQGSLYEQYF	TGCGCCAGCAGCCAAGGAATCCGAAGTCAGGGGTCCCTTTACGAGCAGTACTTC
TRBV7-2	-	TRBJ1-1	-	CASRARPREGPRGTEAFF	TGTGCCAGCAGGGCTCGCCCTCGGGAGGGCCCGAGGGGCACTGAAGCTTTCTTT
TRBV11-1	-	TRBJ1-2	-	CASSLPSNYGYTF	TGTGCCAGCAGCTTACCCTCTAACTATGGCTACACCTTC
TRBV3-1/TRBV3-2	-	TRBJ1-4	-	CASSKGQGTTNEKLFF	TGTGCCAGCAGCAAAGGGCAGGGAACAACTAATGAAAAACTGTTTTTT
TRBV5-1	-	TRBJ1-4	-	CASSLIQTGSNEKLFF	TGCGCCAGCAGCTTGATCCAGACAGGCAGTAATGAAAAACTGTTTTTT
TRBV10-1	-	TRBJ1-1	-	CASSLEMNTEAFF	TGCGCCAGCAGCTTAGAAATGAACACTGAAGCTTTCTTT
TRBV9	TRBD1	TRBJ1-4	-	CASSVGVGQANEKLFF	TGTGCCAGCAGCGTAGGAGTGGGACAGGCTAATGAAAAACTGTTTTTT
TRBV15	-	TRBJ1-5	-	CATRRVSGGQPQHF	TGTGCCACCAGGAGAGTGAGCGGGGGTCAGCCCCAGCATTTT
TRBV14	-	TRBJ2-7	-	CASSLDTTYEQYF	TGTGCCAGCAGCCTTGACACCACCTACGAGCAGTACTTC
TRBV19	-	TRBJ1-1	few	CASSILGTAVAEAFF	TGTGCCAGTAGTATACTCGGCACCGCGGTCGCTGAAGCTTTCTTT
TRBV19	TRBD1	TRBJ2-2	-	CASSGPGTDNTGELFF	TGTGCCAGTAGTGGGCCAGGGACAGACAACACCGGGGAGCTGTTTTTT
TRBV5-4	-	TRBJ1-1	-	CASSPRGLNTEAFF	TGTGCCAGCAGCCCCAGGGGACTGAACACTGAAGCTTTCTTT
TRBV6-5	TRBD1	TRBJ1-5	few	CASSLKTGEPQHF	TGTGCCAGCAGCCTAAAAACAGGGGAGCCCCAGCATTTT
TRBV2	TRBD1	TRBJ1-4	-	CASSEQGFEKLFF	TGTGCCAGCAGCGAACAGGGGTTCGAAAAACTGTTTTTT